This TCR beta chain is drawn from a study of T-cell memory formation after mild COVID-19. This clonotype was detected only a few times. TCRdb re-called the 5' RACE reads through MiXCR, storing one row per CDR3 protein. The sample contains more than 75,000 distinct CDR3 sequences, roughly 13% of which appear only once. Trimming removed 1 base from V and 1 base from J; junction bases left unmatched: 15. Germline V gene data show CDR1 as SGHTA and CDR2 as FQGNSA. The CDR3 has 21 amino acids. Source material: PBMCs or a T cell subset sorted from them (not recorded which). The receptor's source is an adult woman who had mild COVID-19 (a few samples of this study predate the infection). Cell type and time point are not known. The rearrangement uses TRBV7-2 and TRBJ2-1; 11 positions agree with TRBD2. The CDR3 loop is CASSLVGIETSGIGSYNEQFF. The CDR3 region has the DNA TGTGCCAGCAGCTTAGTAGGTATCGAGACTAGCGGGATAGGTTCCTACAATGAGCAGTTCTTC.